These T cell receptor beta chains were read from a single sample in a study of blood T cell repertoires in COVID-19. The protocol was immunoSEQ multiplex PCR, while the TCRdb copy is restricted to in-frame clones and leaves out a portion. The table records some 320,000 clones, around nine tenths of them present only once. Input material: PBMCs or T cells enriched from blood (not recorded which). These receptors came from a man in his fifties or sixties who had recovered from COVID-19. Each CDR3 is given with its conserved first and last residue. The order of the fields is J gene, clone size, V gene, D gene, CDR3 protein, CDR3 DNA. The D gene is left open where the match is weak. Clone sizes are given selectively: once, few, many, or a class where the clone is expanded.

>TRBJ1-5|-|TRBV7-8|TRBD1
CASSSQPGQGGQPQHF
TGTGCCAGCAGCTCACAACCGGGACAGGGTGGTCAGCCCCAGCATTTT
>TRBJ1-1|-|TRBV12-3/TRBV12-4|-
CATILGGTNEAFF
TGTGCCACCATTTTAGGGGGGACTAATGAAGCTTTCTTT
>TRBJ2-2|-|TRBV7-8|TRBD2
CASSLGLAGGPGELFF
TGTGCCAGCAGCCTCGGACTAGCGGGAGGTCCCGGGGAGCTGTTTTTT
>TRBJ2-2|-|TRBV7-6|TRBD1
CASSIDRAGELFF
TGTGCCAGCAGCATAGACAGGGCCGGGGAGCTGTTTTTT
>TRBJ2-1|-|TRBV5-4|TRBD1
CASSLTGTGGWNEQFF
TGTGCCAGCAGCTTAACCGGGACAGGGGGCTGGAATGAGCAGTTCTTC
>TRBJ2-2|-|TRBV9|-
CASSAGTRRTGELFF
TGTGCCAGCAGCGCCGGGACACGACGAACCGGGGAGCTGTTTTTT
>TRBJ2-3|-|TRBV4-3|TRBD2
CASSPGTSGGFTDTQYF
TGCGCCAGCAGCCCAGGGACTAGCGGGGGGTTCACAGATACGCAGTATTTT
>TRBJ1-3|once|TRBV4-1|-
CASSQDRGQFSGNTIYF
TGCGCCAGCAGCCAAGATCGTGGACAGTTTTCTGGAAACACCATATATTTT
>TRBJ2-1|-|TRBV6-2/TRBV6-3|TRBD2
CASSPLSSGNQFF
TGTGCCAGCAGCCCTCTCTCTAGCGGAAACCAGTTCTTC
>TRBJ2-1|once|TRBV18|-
CASSRDTLYSYNEQFF
TGTGCCAGCTCACGGGACACCCTTTACTCCTACAATGAGCAGTTCTTC
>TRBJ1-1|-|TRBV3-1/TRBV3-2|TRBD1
CASSQVSGTGRAFF
TGTGCCAGCAGCCAAGTCAGCGGGACAGGTCGAGCTTTCTTT
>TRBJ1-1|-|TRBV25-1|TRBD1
CASSDQQGSAEAFF
TGTGCCAGCAGTGACCAACAGGGGTCGGCTGAAGCTTTCTTT
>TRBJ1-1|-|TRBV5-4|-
CASSLRQGDTEAFF
TGTGCCAGCAGCTTGCGGCAGGGCGACACTGAAGCTTTCTTT
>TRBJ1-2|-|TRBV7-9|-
CASSFRGNYGYTF
TGTGCCAGCAGCTTCCGCGGAAACTATGGCTACACCTTC
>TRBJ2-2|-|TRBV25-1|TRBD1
CASSDRTGDNTGELFF
TGTGCCAGCAGTGACCGGACAGGGGATAACACCGGGGAGCTGTTTTTT
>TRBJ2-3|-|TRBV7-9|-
CASSITGDGGGTDTQYF
TGTGCCAGCAGCATAACTGGTGATGGCGGGGGCACAGATACGCAGTATTTT
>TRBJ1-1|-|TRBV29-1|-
CSVIHTNTEAFF
TGCAGCGTCATCCACACGAACACTGAAGCTTTCTTT
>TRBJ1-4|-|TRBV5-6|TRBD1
CASSTKGATTNEKLFF
TGTGCCAGCAGTACAAAGGGGGCAACAACTAATGAAAAACTGTTTTTT
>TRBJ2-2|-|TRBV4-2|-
CASSQDPKRAGTGELFF
TGTGCCAGCAGCCAAGATCCCAAGCGGGCGGGCACCGGGGAGCTGTTTTTT
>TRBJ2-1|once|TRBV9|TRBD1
CASSVAPQGDEQFF
TGTGCCAGCAGCGTAGCTCCCCAGGGGGATGAGCAGTTCTTC
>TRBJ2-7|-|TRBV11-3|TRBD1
CASSRGTGSARSSYEQYF
TGTGCCAGCAGCCGCGGGACAGGGTCCGCGAGGAGCTCCTACGAGCAGTACTTC
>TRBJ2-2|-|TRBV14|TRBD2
CASSQMTSGNTGELFF
TGTGCCAGCAGCCAGATGACTAGCGGGAACACCGGGGAGCTGTTTTTT
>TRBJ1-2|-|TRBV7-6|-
CASRGNYGYTF
TGTGCCAGCAGGGGCAACTATGGCTACACCTTC
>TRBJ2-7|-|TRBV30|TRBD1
CAWSVQGAGEQYF
TGTGCCTGGAGTGTCCAGGGGGCTGGGGAGCAGTACTTC
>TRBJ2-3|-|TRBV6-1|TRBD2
CASSVRWASGRSSTDTQYF
TGTGCCAGCAGTGTCCGGTGGGCTAGCGGGAGAAGTAGCACAGATACGCAGTATTTT
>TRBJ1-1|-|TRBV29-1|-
CSVVRPSGTEAFF
TGCAGCGTCGTTAGGCCAAGCGGCACTGAAGCTTTCTTT
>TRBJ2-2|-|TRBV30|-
CACLRRGNTGELFF
TGTGCCTGCCTACGGAGGGGAAACACCGGGGAGCTGTTTTTT
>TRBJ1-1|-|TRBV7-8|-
CASSPRGTLNTEAFF
TGTGCCAGCAGCCCTCGTGGGACACTAAACACTGAAGCTTTCTTT
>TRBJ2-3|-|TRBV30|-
CAWSLLGTDTQYF
TGTGCCTGGAGCTTACTAGGGACAGATACGCAGTATTTT
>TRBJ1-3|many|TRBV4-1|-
CASSGRNTIYF
TGCGCCAGCAGTGGCCGAAACACCATATATTTT
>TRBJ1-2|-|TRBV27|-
CASSSGYGYTF
TGTGCCAGCAGCTCGGGCTATGGCTACACCTTC
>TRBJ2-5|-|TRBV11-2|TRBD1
CASSGKGQDAGETQYF
TGTGCCAGCAGCGGGAAGGGACAGGACGCAGGAGAGACCCAGTACTTC
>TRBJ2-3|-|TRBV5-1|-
CASSSTPADTQYF
TGCGCCAGCAGCTCAACCCCGGCAGATACGCAGTATTTT
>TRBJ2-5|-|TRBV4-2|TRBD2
CASRGTSGSQETQYF
TGTGCCAGCAGAGGGACTAGCGGGAGTCAAGAGACCCAGTACTTC
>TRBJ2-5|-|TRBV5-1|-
CASSPRYQETQYF
TGCGCCAGCAGCCCCAGGTACCAAGAGACCCAGTACTTC